This entry concerns a single T cell receptor beta chain. What it binds is unknown. This entry belongs to a study of T cells in Graves' hyperthyroidism and ophthalmopathy. Study in general: Peripheral blood was collected at initial diagnosis, before any treatment. General observations from the study: Among thyroid clonotypes expanded above 0.001, most also appeared in blood. The authors' 13 V-J model separated ophthalmopathy from stable hyperthyroidism.

Germline V CDR1 and CDR2: LNHDA, SQIVND (reference sequence). The V gene lost 4 bases and the J gene lost 2 bases, with 8 bases spanning the gap. The CDR3 totals 13 residues. Authors of the study amplified TCR beta CDR3 regions from RNA transcripts. Carried out on the TCR CDR3, a first-round RT-PCR used the HTBI primer set. TCRdb ran MiXCR on the multiplex PCR reads and lists one entry per CDR3 protein. Among around 690,000 distinct CDR3 sequences, roughly 17% were seen once, and the ten largest hold roughly 15%. This chain joins TRBV19 and TRBJ2-5; a weak D match, TRBD2 (6 bases). This receptor was taken from a man in his fifties with Graves' hyperthyroidism. Specimen: blood. The CDR3 DNA reads as TGTGCCAGTAGTAGGGGACTTCAAGAGACCCAGTACTTC. It is translated as CASSRGLQETQYF.